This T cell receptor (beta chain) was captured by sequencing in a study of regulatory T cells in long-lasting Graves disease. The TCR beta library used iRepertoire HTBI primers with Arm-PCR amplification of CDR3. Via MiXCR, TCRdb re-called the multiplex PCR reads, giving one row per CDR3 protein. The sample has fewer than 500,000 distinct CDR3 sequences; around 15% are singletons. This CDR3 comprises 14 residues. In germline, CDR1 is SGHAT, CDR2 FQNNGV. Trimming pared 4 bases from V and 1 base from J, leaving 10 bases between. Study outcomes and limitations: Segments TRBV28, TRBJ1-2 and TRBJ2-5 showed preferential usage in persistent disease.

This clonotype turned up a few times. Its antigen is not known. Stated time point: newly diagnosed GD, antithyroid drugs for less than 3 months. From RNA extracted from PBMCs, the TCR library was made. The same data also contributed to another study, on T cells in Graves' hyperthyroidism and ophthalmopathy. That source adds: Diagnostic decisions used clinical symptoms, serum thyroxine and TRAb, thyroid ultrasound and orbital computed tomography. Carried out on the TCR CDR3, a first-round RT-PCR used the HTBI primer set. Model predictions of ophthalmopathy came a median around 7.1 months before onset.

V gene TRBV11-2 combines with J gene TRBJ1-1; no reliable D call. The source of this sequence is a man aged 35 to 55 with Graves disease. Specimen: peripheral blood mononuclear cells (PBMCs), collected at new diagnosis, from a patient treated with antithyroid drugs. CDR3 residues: CASSSASRNTEAFF. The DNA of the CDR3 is TGTGCCAGCAGCTCGGCGTCCAGGAACACTGAAGCTTTCTTT.